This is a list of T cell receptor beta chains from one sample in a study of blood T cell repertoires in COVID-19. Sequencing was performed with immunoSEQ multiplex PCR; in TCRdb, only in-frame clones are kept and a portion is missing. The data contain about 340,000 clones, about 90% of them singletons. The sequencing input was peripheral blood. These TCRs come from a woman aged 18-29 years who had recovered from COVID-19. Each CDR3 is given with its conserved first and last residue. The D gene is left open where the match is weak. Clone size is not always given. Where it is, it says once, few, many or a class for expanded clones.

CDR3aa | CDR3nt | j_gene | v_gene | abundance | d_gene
CASSLEGVFRAFF | TGTGCCAGCAGCTTAGAGGGGGTTTTCCGGGCTTTCTTT | TRBJ1-1 | TRBV7-9 | - | -
CASSLALGQNTGELFF | TGTGCCAGCAGCTTAGCCCTGGGACAGAACACCGGGGAGCTGTTTTTT | TRBJ2-2 | TRBV7-2 | few | -
CASSVDRTGNSPLHF | TGTGCCAGCAGCGTAGATAGGACAGGGAATTCACCCCTCCACTTT | TRBJ1-6 | TRBV9 | - | TRBD1
CASSPTASGRLPTYNEQFF | TGTGCCAGCAGTCCCACCGCTAGCGGGAGACTCCCCACCTACAATGAGCAGTTCTTC | TRBJ2-1 | TRBV6-6 | - | TRBD2
CASGVSGSDGEQFF | TGCGCCAGTGGGGTCAGCGGGAGTGATGGTGAGCAGTTCTTC | TRBJ2-1 | TRBV10-2 | few | TRBD2
CASSLGDRGFHNEQFF | TGTGCCAGCAGCTTGGGGGACAGGGGCTTCCACAATGAGCAGTTCTTC | TRBJ2-1 | TRBV5-4 | - | TRBD1
CATSEGGYNEQFF | TGTGCCACCAGTGAAGGCGGCTACAATGAGCAGTTCTTC | TRBJ2-1 | TRBV24-1 | - | -
CASSLLGRTDTQYF | TGTGCCAGCAGTTTACTGGGGCGGACAGATACGCAGTATTTT | TRBJ2-3 | TRBV28 | - | -
CASSPPGLAGGNEQFF | TGCGCCAGCAGCCCCCCGGGACTAGCGGGAGGGAATGAGCAGTTCTTC | TRBJ2-1 | TRBV4-1 | once | TRBD2
CASSPDSGRYNEQFF | TGTGCCAGCTCACCAGATAGCGGGAGATACAATGAGCAGTTCTTC | TRBJ2-1 | TRBV18 | - | TRBD2
CASSYRMGRNSPLHF | TGTGCCAGCAGTTACCGAATGGGCAGGAATTCACCCCTCCACTTT | TRBJ1-6 | TRBV6-5 | once | -
CASSSRGGETQYF | TGTGCCAGCAGTTCAAGGGGAGGGGAGACCCAGTACTTC | TRBJ2-5 | TRBV27 | - | TRBD2
CASSQESTGSTDTQYF | TGCGCCAGCAGCCAAGAATCGACGGGTAGCACAGATACGCAGTATTTT | TRBJ2-3 | TRBV4-1 | - | -
CASSLYQATDTQYF | TGTGCCAGCAGTTTATATCAGGCCACAGATACGCAGTATTTT | TRBJ2-3 | TRBV27 | - | -
CASSYNRLLTDTQYF | TGTGCCAGCAGTTATAATCGACTGCTCACAGATACGCAGTATTTT | TRBJ2-3 | TRBV6-5 | - | -
CASSLGSGMGYGYTF | TGTGCCAGCAGCTTAGGTTCAGGGATGGGCTATGGCTACACCTTC | TRBJ1-2 | TRBV11-2 | - | -
CASSYRGTGYTF | TGTGCCAGCAGTTATAGGGGTACGGGCTACACCTTC | TRBJ1-2 | TRBV6-5 | - | -
CASSLGQRYGYTF | TGTGCCAGCAGTTTGGGACAGCGCTATGGCTACACCTTC | TRBJ1-2 | TRBV28 | - | TRBD1
CASSFQGMEETQYF | TGCGCCAGCAGCTTCCAGGGGATGGAGGAGACCCAGTACTTC | TRBJ2-5 | TRBV5-1 | once | -
CASSATSGGTDTQYF | TGTGCCAGCAGCGCGACTAGCGGAGGCACAGATACGCAGTATTTT | TRBJ2-3 | TRBV9 | - | TRBD2
CATEKTGTSINEQFF | TGTGCCACAGAAAAAACGGGGACTAGCATTAATGAGCAGTTCTTC | TRBJ2-1 | TRBV6-5 | - | TRBD2
CASSPGLGREAKFGELFF | TGTGCCAGCAGCCCGGGGCTTGGGCGGGAGGCTAAGTTCGGGGAGCTGTTTTTT | TRBJ2-2 | TRBV3-1/TRBV3-2 | - | TRBD2
CASSATTGAIHNEQFF | TGTGCCAGCAGTGCCACGACAGGGGCCATCCACAATGAGCAGTTCTTC | TRBJ2-1 | TRBV6-6 | - | TRBD1
CAWSVQLKETQYF | TGTGCCTGGAGTGTACAGCTAAAAGAGACCCAGTACTTC | TRBJ2-5 | TRBV30 | - | -
CASSLRPSGTYNEQFF | TGCGCCAGCAGCTTGAGGCCTAGCGGGACCTACAATGAGCAGTTCTTC | TRBJ2-1 | TRBV5-1 | - | TRBD2